This T cell receptor (beta chain) comes out of a study of shared clonotypes between healthy human individuals. Broader study findings: Since donors were few, the genetic and exposure-history diversity represented was limited. Clonotype sharing among donors was thought likely to change with sequencing depth.

TCRdb's copy holds only in-frame clones and misses some; the assay was immunoSEQ multiplex PCR. Of some 550,000 clones in the sample, around 97% are singletons; the top ten hold about 0.06%. V was cut by 3 bases and J by 7 bases, with 12 bases left in between. The CDR3 has 14 amino acids. Looked up from germline, CDR1 is KGHSH and CDR2 is LQKENI. As concerns this clone: Its antigen is unidentified.

The sequencing sample was made of naive CD4+ T cells sorted from blood. Indicated subset: CD45RA+ positively selected. V usage is TRBV18 and J usage is TRBJ2-2; possible D gene TRBD1, 5 bases. This sequence was found in a woman in her 30s in good health. The CDR3 is CASSPTDSRGELFF. Here the CDR3 DNA reads TGTGCCAGCTCACCTACTGACAGTCGCGGGGAGCTGTTTTTT.